The 14 T cell receptor beta chains reported below all come from one sample, sequenced in a study of OX40 agonist ivuxolimab in advanced cancers. Using immunoSEQ multiplex PCR, the repertoire was profiled, and TCRdb retains in-frame clones only, with some absent. The sample includes roughly 60,000 clones, about 90% of them seen just once. Sequencing was performed on CD4+ or CD8+ T cells sorted from blood, taken in a trial of the OX40 agonist ivuxolimab. Receptor source: an adult with an advanced solid tumor such as melanoma, head and neck, liver or kidney cancer.

This chain uses TRBV4-3 with TRBJ2-3; 7 nucleotides agree with TRBD2. This CDR3 region has 17 residues. Germline CDR1 LGHNA, CDR2 YSLEER. V was pared by 0 bases and J by 6 bases, with 12 bases of the junction left unmatched. CDR3 in amino acids: CASSQDIDFFGRDTQYF. The CDR3 bases are TGCGCCAGCAGCCAAGACATCGATTTTTTCGGGAGGGATACGCAGTATTTT.

The genes are TRBV11-2 and TRBJ2-1, with 9 bases that match TRBD1. The CDR3 covers 17 residues. CDR1 is SGHAT, CDR2 FQNNGV, per germline. V lost 2 bases and J lost 4; bases outside the gene matches: 9. This CDR3 reads CASSLQPSGTGYNEQFF. The CDR3 DNA is TGTGCCAGCAGCTTACAGCCCTCTGGGACAGGGTACAATGAGCAGTTCTTC.

V usage is TRBV27 and J usage is TRBJ2-2; 7 positions match TRBD1. V dropped 1 base and J dropped 6; count of bases not matched to a gene: 2. Germline CDR1 and CDR2: MNHEY and SMNVEV (reference sequence). There are 14 residues in the CDR3. The CDR3 loop reads CASSLYTGAGELFF. The CDR3 DNA sequence: TGTGCCAGCAGTTTATATACAGGGGCCGGGGAGCTGTTTTTT.

CDR3 DNA: TGTGCCAGCAGCTTTTCGGCCGGGGAGCTGTTTTTT. It codes for CASSFSAGELFF. V usage is TRBV7-6 and J usage is TRBJ2-2; no clear D gene. Trimming removed 3 bases at V and 6 bases at J, with 5 bases between. This CDR3 region has 12 residues. CDR1 is SGHVS and CDR2 is FNYEAQ in the germline V gene.

The chain uses TRBV21-1 and TRBJ1-2; TRBD1, the table's D call, lacks a check against the DNA. TRBV21-1 is a listed pseudogene. The CDR3 has 15 residues. The DNA for the CDR3 is TGTGCCAGCAGCAAAGCGCTGAACAGTAACTATGGCTACACCTTC. It translates to CASSKALNSNYGYTF.

This chain connects TRBV23-1 to TRBJ2-1; D remains ambiguous. TRBV23-1 is an ORF; its function is uncertain. The CDR3 loop spans 21 amino acids. Trimming shortened V by 1 base and J by 4 bases, and 29 bases separated the two germline ends. The CDR3 sequence: CASSQFVSLLYNPKEYNEQFF. The CDR3 nucleotides are TGCGCCAGCAGTCAATTCGTAAGTTTACTCTACAATCCAAAGGAGTACAATGAGCAGTTCTTC.

The rearrangement joins TRBV27 to TRBJ1-5; no definite D call. The germline gives CDR1 MNHEY, CDR2 SMNVEV (reference sequence). Trimming pared 2 bases from V and 0 bases from J, leaving 5 bases between. The CDR3 has 14 amino acids. DNA for the CDR3: TGTGCCAGCAGTTTAGGGGATAGCAATCAGCCCCAGCATTTT. It translates to CASSLGDSNQPQHF.

The CDR3 nucleotides read TGTGCCAGTAGTATCTCTCAGGGGCCGACCTACGAGCAGTACTTC. Translation: CASSISQGPTYEQYF. The chain has TRBV19 and TRBJ2-7; tentative D call: TRBD1 (6 bases). The germline V gene has CDR1 LNHDA and CDR2 SQIVND (reference sequence). This CDR3 contains 15 residues. Trimming left V 3 bases short and J 2 bases short, with 14 bases between.

This chain uses TRBV25-1 with TRBJ2-3; 7 bases align to TRBD1. Trimming cost V 5 bases and J 5 bases; bases outside gene matches: 7. CDR1 is MGHDK and CDR2 is SYGVNS in the germline V gene. The CDR3 is 14 amino acids. CDR3: CASSMTGKGDTQYF. The CDR3 DNA sequence: TGTGCCAGCAGTATGACAGGGAAAGGAGATACGCAGTATTTT.

CDR3 protein: CASSWGTELSYEQYF. The CDR3, as DNA: TGTGCCAGCAGCTGGGGGACAGAGCTCTCCTACGAGCAGTACTTC. The rearrangement links TRBV7-9 to TRBJ2-7; 7 nucleotides agree with TRBD1. CDR3 size: 15 residues. Germline V gives CDR1 SEHNR, CDR2 FQNEAQ (reference sequence). Unmatched junction bases numbered 6, after V lost 4 bases and J lost 0 bases.

This clone was picked up a small number of times. The chain is built from TRBV7-2 and TRBJ1-1; TRBD1 matches at 7 bases. Germline lookup yields CDR1 SGHTA and CDR2 FQGNSA. V lost 3 bases, J lost 1 base, and 5 bases stayed unmatched. The length of the CDR3 is 15 residues. This chain's CDR3 is CASSFTGDRNTEAFF. DNA for the CDR3: TGTGCCAGCAGCTTCACAGGGGATAGGAACACTGAAGCTTTCTTT.

The chain couples TRBV2 to TRBJ2-4; perhaps TRBD2 as D (7 bases). The germline gives CDR1 SNHLY, CDR2 FYNNEI. The V and J ends lost 7 bases and 4 bases respectively, with 11 bases between them. The CDR3 runs to 13 residues. CDR3 sequence: CASIGGQKNIQYF. The CDR3 DNA sequence: TGTGCCAGCATCGGGGGGCAGAAAAACATTCAGTACTTC.

The rearrangement uses TRBV7-3 and TRBJ2-5; the D is unclear. Germline V CDR1 and CDR2: SGHTA, FQGTGA. V was clipped by 5 bases and J by 5 bases, with 21 bases between them. The CDR3 spans 16 residues. The CDR3 is CASSPRRLRRVETQYF. The CDR3 nucleotides read TGTGCCAGCAGCCCTAGAAGGTTAAGGCGAGTGGAGACCCAGTACTTC.

This clone was detected once. The V and J genes are TRBV6-1 and TRBJ1-2; 7 bases match TRBD1. This CDR3 is 14 amino acids long. Germline CDR1 reads MNHNS; CDR2 reads SASEGT. V shed 2 bases and J 4 bases; nucleotides not matched to a gene: 4. The CDR3: CASSETTGFYGYTF. CDR3 in DNA: TGTGCCAGCAGTGAAACGACAGGGTTCTATGGCTACACCTTC.